The rows below give T cell receptor beta chains drawn from one sample of a study of low-dose radiotherapy and immunotherapy resistance in tumors. Each CDR3 protein gets one entry after TCRdb re-called the reads with MiXCR. The sample records roughly 95,000 distinct CDR3 sequences, less than 25% being singletons. The material was PBMCs, obtained after low-dose radiotherapy plus immunotherapy. Every receptor here comes from a female donor with ovarian cancer. Both conserved end residues are part of each CDR3. D genes are given only for firm matches. Size values are once, few and many counts, or a class for expanded clones, and some rows have none.

size,V,D,J,CDR3,DNA
many,TRBV5-1,TRBD1,TRBJ2-1,CASSPGDRDQFF,TGCGCCAGCAGCCCGGGGGACAGGGACCAGTTCTTC
.,TRBV28,TRBD1,TRBJ2-1,CASSPRGTGDEQFF,TGTGCCAGCAGTCCTCGAGGGACAGGGGATGAGCAGTTCTTC
many,TRBV2,.,TRBJ2-1,CASSGSGSSYNEQFF,TGTGCCAGCAGTGGATCGGGAAGCTCCTACAATGAGCAGTTCTTC
.,TRBV20-1,.,TRBJ2-7,CSASFLGGEQYF,TGCAGTGCTAGCTTTCTGGGGGGCGAGCAGTACTTC
many,TRBV15,TRBD2,TRBJ2-1,CATSRVISGDYNEQFF,TGTGCCACCAGCAGAGTAATCAGCGGGGACTACAATGAGCAGTTCTTC
many,TRBV29-1,.,TRBJ1-1,CSVEAGNEAFF,TGCAGCGTTGAGGCAGGCAATGAAGCTTTCTTT
many,TRBV21-1,.,TRBJ2-7,CASRGTGGARSSYEQYF,TGTGCCAGCCGCGGGACAGGGGGCGCTCGGAGCTCCTACGAGCAGTACTTC
many,TRBV18,.,TRBJ1-3,CASSAGKSGNTIYF,TGTGCCAGCTCAGCGGGGAAATCCGGAAACACCATATATTTT
many,TRBV5-1,TRBD1,TRBJ2-1,CASRETGTASYNEQFF,TGCGCCAGCAGAGAGACCGGGACAGCCTCCTACAATGAGCAGTTCTTC
many,TRBV29-1,TRBD1,TRBJ1-1,CSVGQGEGKAFF,TGCAGCGTTGGACAGGGGGAAGGAAAAGCTTTCTTT
.,TRBV5-3,TRBD1,TRBJ2-7,CASSSFRDRDYVQYF,TGTGCCAGCAGCTCCTTCCGGGACAGGGATTACGTGCAGTACTTT
many,TRBV11-1,.,TRBJ2-3,CASSWGGGSTDTQYF,TGTGCCAGCAGCTGGGGAGGGGGGAGCACAGATACGCAGTATTTT
many,TRBV19,.,TRBJ2-2,CASTGRQNTGELFF,TGTGCCAGTACCGGACGTCAGAACACCGGGGAGCTGTTTTTT
many,TRBV24-1,.,TRBJ1-2,CATRGAGVGYTF,TGTGCCACCCGAGGGGCTGGGGTTGGCTACACCTTC